This TCR beta chain was observed in a study of T cell repertoires in cytomegalovirus infection. At the level of the study: It was the public TCR beta signatures that indicated both CMV infection and matching HLA type. Study-level results: Pooled public TCR beta family frequency picked out CMV carriers with the relevant HLA. There were HLA-C-restricted CMV-specific TCR beta clonotypes dominating the ex vivo response.

This clonotype was recorded many times. Its target is not known. TCRdb recomputed calls from the reads with MiXCR, one row per CDR3 protein. In the table there are approximately 500,000 distinct CDR3 sequences, approximately 10% of which are singletons. The CDR3 length is 14 residues. CDR1 and CDR2 from the germline V gene are LNHNV and YYDKDF (reference sequence). The germline V and J ends were trimmed by 2 bases and 1 base, with 8 bases remaining between them. Sequencing was carried out using PBMCs. The chain uses TRBV15 and TRBJ2-5; perhaps TRBD2 as D (5 bases). This receptor was taken from a human donor in good health (CMV status not recorded). Some clones in this sample may be carry-over from other donors' samples. CDR3 DNA sequence: TGTGCCACCAGCAGAAGGACTGCCCAAGAGACCCAGTACTTC. This encodes CATSRRTAQETQYF.